One sample yielded the 11 T cell receptor beta chains listed below, sequenced in a study of T cells in Graves' hyperthyroidism and ophthalmopathy. Amplification of TCR beta CDR3 regions was performed using RNA transcripts as template. TCR CDR3 underwent first-round RT-PCR with the HTBI primer set. TCRdb reprocessed the multiplex PCR reads with MiXCR, giving one entry per CDR3 protein. The data show approximately 610,000 distinct CDR3 sequences, with 14% to 15% seen just once and 4% to 5.5% held by the top ten. Specimen: blood. The origin of the receptors is a woman aged 40 to 49 with Graves' ophthalmopathy.

This clonotype was seen repeatedly, ten times or more. The chain links TRBV28 to TRBJ2-7; maybe TRBD2 (5 bases). Per germline, CDR1 MDHEN and CDR2 SYDVKM. This CDR3 has 16 amino acids. Trimming cost V 2 bases and J 0 bases, with 14 bases left between them. The CDR3 DNA reads as TGTGCCAGCAGTTTAACGGTTAGCGAGAGCTCCTACGAGCAGTACTTC. Protein product: CASSLTVSESSYEQYF.

This clonotype was picked up many times. V is TRBV28 and J is TRBJ1-1; tentatively, D is TRBD1 (5 bases). Germline assignment: CDR1 MDHEN and CDR2 SYDVKM. The CDR3 is made up of 12 amino acids. V lost 2 bases and J lost 7, with 8 bases in between. The CDR3 reads CASSLRGHEAFF. Here the CDR3 DNA reads TGTGCCAGCAGTTTAAGGGGCCATGAAGCTTTCTTT.

This chain joins TRBV7-9 and TRBJ2-3; D unresolved. Trimming cost V 2 bases and J 2 bases, with 8 bases left between them. The germline gives CDR1 SEHNR, CDR2 FQNEAQ (reference sequence). This CDR3 region has 14 residues. In DNA, the CDR3 is TGTGCCAGCAGCTTAATCGGAATCACAGATACGCAGTATTTT. Translated: CASSLIGITDTQYF.

This clonotype appeared a few times. The genes are TRBV5-1 and TRBJ2-2, with 8 bases matching TRBD2. CDR1 is SGHRS and CDR2 is YFSETQ in the germline V gene. J lost 6 bases, V lost 4 bases, and 11 bases had no gene match. The CDR3 sequence is 16 residues long. CDR3 bases: TGCGCCAGCAGCCTAAACCCAGCGGGGGACTCCGGGGAGCTGTTTTTT. The encoded protein is CASSLNPAGDSGELFF.

This clonotype was observed at least ten times. The chain links TRBV12-3 or TRBV12-4 to TRBJ1-5; D is uncertain. With 1 base removed from V and 5 bases from J, the gap between germline ends came to 6 bases. This CDR3 contains 13 residues. This CDR3 is CASSLGFDQPQHF. The CDR3 nucleotides read TGTGCCAGCAGTTTAGGATTTGATCAGCCCCAGCATTTT.

The table lists this clonotype with many counts. The rearrangement links TRBV2 to TRBJ2-2; 7 bases agree with TRBD2. Trimming took 7 bases from V and 3 from J; bases not matched to a gene: 5. The CDR3 totals 14 residues. Germline CDR1 SNHLY, CDR2 FYNNEI. The CDR3 DNA follows: TGTGCCAGCACGGGACTACTACACACCGGGGAGCTGTTTTTT. Translation gives CASTGLLHTGELFF.

This clonotype was recorded many times. The rearrangement links TRBV5-1 to TRBJ2-7; maybe TRBD2 (7 bases). Germline loops: CDR1 SGHRS, CDR2 YFSETQ. Trimming removed 0 bases at V and 2 bases at J, with 15 bases between. The CDR3 sequence is 16 residues long. CDR3 nucleotide sequence: TGCGCCAGCAGCTTGGTTCGGGGGGCTCGTGCCTACGAGCAGTACTTC. This gives the protein CASSLVRGARAYEQYF.

This clonotype was found a few times. The chain uses TRBV11-2 and TRBJ2-7, with unresolved D. V was shortened by 5 bases and J by 6 bases, with 11 bases between the two germline ends. The CDR3 spans 12 residues. Germline values: CDR1 SGHAT, CDR2 FQNNGV. DNA for the CDR3: TGTGCCAGCAGCCCCCCATGGAGCGAGCAGTACTTC. It translates to CASSPPWSEQYF.

This clonotype was counted ten times or more. CDR3 sequence reads: CASSSGQGDEFF. The DNA of the CDR3 is TGTGCCAGCAGTTCAGGACAGGGGGATGAATTCTTT. The V gene is TRBV27, the J gene TRBJ1-1; TRBD1 matches 10 bases. Looked up from germline, CDR1 is MNHEY and CDR2 is SMNVEV (reference sequence). This CDR3 has 12 residues. Trimming at V came to 4 bases and at J to 14 bases, leaving 7 bases not matched to a gene.

This clonotype was found a few times. The gene calls are TRBV27 and TRBJ2-5; D is undetermined. V lost 8 bases, J lost 4 bases, and 8 bases lay in between. The CDR3 runs 11 residues. Germline V gene sequence: CDR1 MNHEY, CDR2 SMNVEV (reference sequence). CDR3 sequence (DNA): TGTGCCAGCGGCCCTCCAGAGACCCAGTACTTC. Its translation: CASGPPETQYF.

The V and J genes are TRBV5-1 and TRBJ2-7; TRBD2 agrees at 8 bases. Germline values: CDR1 SGHRS, CDR2 YFSETQ. The CDR3 is 15 amino acids. Losses at the gene ends were 5 bases for V and 3 bases for J; bases not matched to a gene: 10. Here the CDR3 reads CASSNNPGLGYEQYF. CDR3 coding DNA: TGCGCCAGCAGTAACAACCCGGGACTAGGCTACGAGCAGTACTTC.